These 16 T cell receptor beta chains share one sample of origin, sequenced in a study of CD8 T cells in Susac syndrome. It was with random hexamers that roughly 0.5 to 1 ug RNA was reverse transcribed. TCRdb recomputed calls from the immunoSEQ multiplex PCR reads with MiXCR, one row per CDR3 protein. This table has about 180,000 distinct CDR3 sequences, about 94% appearing once. Sequenced material: CD4+ T cells from PBMCs. These receptors were taken from a human donor with multiple sclerosis.

The chain is built from TRBV7-7 and TRBJ2-1; 7 positions agree with TRBD2. Germline V gene data show CDR1 as SSHAT and CDR2 as FNYEAQ (reference sequence). The CDR3 extends over 15 amino acids. The V and J ends lost 5 bases and 2 bases, in that order; junction bases with no gene match: 6. Here the CDR3 reads CASSPGLTPYNEQFF. The CDR3, as DNA: TGTGCCAGCAGCCCGGGACTAACCCCCTACAATGAGCAGTTCTTC.

The V and J genes are TRBV7-2 and TRBJ2-3; D possibly corresponds to TRBD2 (6 bases). Germline lookup yields CDR1 SGHTA and CDR2 FQGNSA. The CDR3 loop spans 18 amino acids. Trimming pared 2 bases from V and 0 bases from J, leaving 18 bases between. The CDR3 DNA reads as TGTGCCAGCAGCTTATGGCGGGGAAACTCCATTAGCACAGATACGCAGTATTTT. It encodes CASSLWRGNSISTDTQYF.

This rearrangement joins TRBV2 to TRBJ2-2; D is perhaps TRBD1 or TRBD2 (5 bases each). The germline V gene encodes CDR1 SNHLY and CDR2 FYNNEI. V was clipped by 3 bases and J by 2 bases, with 10 bases between them. The CDR3 length is 15 residues. The CDR3 sequence: CASSEGVINTGELFF. The CDR3 region has the DNA TGTGCCAGCAGTGAGGGGGTGATAAACACCGGGGAGCTGTTTTTT.

The rearrangement links TRBV12-3 or TRBV12-4 to TRBJ2-1; 12 nucleotides line up with TRBD2. The CDR3 is 19 amino acids. Trimming removed 6 bases from V and 2 bases from J; junction bases left unmatched: 14. DNA for the CDR3: TGTGCCAGCAGCCCCACTAGCGGGGGGCCCCAATCGACCTACAATGAGCAGTTCTTC. It codes for CASSPTSGGPQSTYNEQFF.

V and J are TRBV24-1 and TRBJ2-1; TRBD2 matches 7 bases. After removal of 5 bases from V and 9 bases from J, the junction contained 6 bases not matched to a gene. Looked up from germline, CDR1 is KGHDR and CDR2 is SFDVKD. The CDR3 consists of 13 residues. The CDR3 sequence is CATSAPGLVEQFF. The CDR3 DNA sequence: TGTGCCACCAGTGCCCCTGGACTAGTTGAGCAGTTCTTC.

The genes are TRBV7-8 and TRBJ2-7; 7 nucleotides match TRBD1. Germline values: CDR1 SGHVS, CDR2 FQNEAQ. This CDR3 comprises 16 residues. After removal of 0 bases from V and 5 bases from J, the junction contained 10 bases not matched to a gene. CDR3 region: CASSLASGGLSHEQYF. CDR3 bases: TGTGCCAGCAGCTTAGCATCAGGGGGTCTTAGCCACGAGCAGTACTTC.

This rearrangement joins TRBV30 to TRBJ2-7, with D possibly matching TRBD1 (6 bases). Trimming took off 2 bases at V and 1 base at J, with 15 bases between the two ends. The germline V gene has CDR1 GTSNPN and CDR2 SVGIG (reference sequence). The CDR3 consists of 15 residues. The CDR3 DNA sequence: TGTGCCTGGAGTCCTACTTCAGGGGCGTCCTACGAGCAGTACTTC. This translates into CAWSPTSGASYEQYF.

The gene calls are TRBV15 and TRBJ1-2; tentatively, D is TRBD1 (6 bases). This CDR3 is built from 16 residues. The germline V and J ends were trimmed by 1 base and 1 base, with 13 bases remaining between them. Germline-derived CDR1 and CDR2 are LNHNV and YYDKDF (reference sequence). The CDR3 bases are TGTGCCACCAGCAGAGCCGGACAGAAACATAACTATGGCTACACCTTC. This gives the protein CATSRAGQKHNYGYTF.

The genes are TRBV6-5 and TRBJ2-5; tentative D call: TRBD2 (6 bases). Between the trimmed V and J ends, which lost 7 bases and 1 base, there was a span of 13 bases. Per germline, CDR1 MNHEY and CDR2 SVGAGI. The CDR3 runs 14 residues. CDR3 residues: CASTLAGSQETQYF. The CDR3 nucleotides are TGTGCCAGCACTTTGGCGGGGAGCCAAGAGACCCAGTACTTC.

This chain links TRBV20-1 with TRBJ1-1; D may be TRBD1 (5 bases). This CDR3 is built from 13 residues. With 6 bases removed from V and 0 bases from J, the gap between germline ends came to 11 bases. Germline assignment: CDR1 DFQATT and CDR2 SNEGSKA (reference sequence). Here the CDR3 DNA reads TGCAGTGCCAGAAGGGGCATGAACACTGAAGCTTTCTTT. Its protein product is CSARRGMNTEAFF.

The chain couples TRBV30 to TRBJ1-2; D call uncertain. The CDR3 totals 12 residues. The V end was cut by 8 bases, the J end by 3 bases, with 13 bases between. CDR1 is GTSNPN, CDR2 SVGIG, per germline (reference sequence). DNA for the CDR3: TGTGCCGGTTCGGCGGCCTACTATGGCTACACCTTC. Its protein is CAGSAAYYGYTF. The full variable domain, in which reference TRBV30 and TRBJ1-2 provide the parts outside the CDR3, is SQTIHQWPATLVQPVGSPLSLECTVEGTSNPNLYWYRQAAGRGLQLLFYSVGIGQISSEVPQNLSASRPQDRQFILSSKKLLLSDSGFYLCAGSAAYYGYTFGSGTRLTVV.

The DNA of the CDR3 is TGTGCCTGGAGTGTAATCGGCAAGCAGTACTTC. It codes for CAWSVIGKQYF. The rearrangement links TRBV30 to TRBJ2-7, with D unresolved. This CDR3 spans 11 amino acids. Germline CDR1 is GTSNPN and CDR2 is SVGIG (reference sequence). V dropped 0 bases and J dropped 8 bases, with 8 bases sitting between them. The complete variable domain, with remaining parts taken from reference TRBV30 and TRBJ2-7, reads SQTIHQWPATLVQPVGSPLSLECTVEGTSNPNLYWYRQAAGRGLQLLFYSVGIGQISSEVPQNLSASRPQDRQFILSSKKLLLSDSGFYLCAWSVIGKQYFGPGTRLTVT.

The chain links TRBV12-5 to TRBJ2-2; D is uncertain. V lost 3 bases, J lost 6 bases, and 8 bases lay in between. The germline CDR1 and CDR2 sequences are LGHNT and FRNRAP. This CDR3 has 13 amino acids. For the CDR3, the DNA is TGTGCTAGTGGTTTTCCGGCCGCCGGGGAGCTGTTTTTT. This translates into CASGFPAAGELFF. Full variable domain (missing parts from reference TRBV12-5 and TRBJ2-2): DARVTQTPRHKVTEMGQEVTMRCQPILGHNTVFWYRQTMMQGLELLAYFRNRAPLDDSGMPKDRFSAEMPDATLATLKIQPSEPRDSAVYFCASGFPAAGELFFGEGSRLTVL.

The chain combines TRBV29-1 with TRBJ2-7, with TRBD1 matching 9 bases. Germline V gene data show CDR1 as SQVTM and CDR2 as ANQGSEA. Losses at the gene ends were 7 bases for V and 6 bases for J; bases not matched to a gene: 7. The CDR3 contains 12 residues. Here the CDR3 DNA reads TGCAGCGCTATGACAGGGGGTGGCGAGCAGTACTTC. Its protein is CSAMTGGGEQYF.

Only one count was recorded for this clonotype. This chain joins TRBV3-1 and TRBJ2-1, with 12 bases aligning to TRBD2. Losses at the gene ends were 11 bases for V and 4 bases for J; bases not matched to a gene: 3. CDR1 is LGHDT and CDR2 is YNNKEL in the germline V gene (reference sequence). The CDR3 runs 13 residues. The CDR3 reads CAVGLAGYNEQFF. In DNA form, the CDR3 reads TGTGCCGTGGGACTAGCGGGTTACAATGAGCAGTTCTTC.

The V and J genes are TRBV3-1 and TRBJ1-1; D is uncertain. This CDR3 region has 14 residues. Germline V gene lookup returns CDR1 LGHDT and CDR2 YNNKEL (reference sequence). V dropped 5 bases and J dropped 3 bases, with 13 bases sitting between them. This chain's CDR3 is CASSVVAQDTEAFF. In DNA form, the CDR3 reads TGTGCCAGCAGCGTTGTGGCGCAGGACACTGAAGCTTTCTTT.